Each of the 11 T cell receptor beta chains below was sequenced from the same sample in a study of T cell responses to AZD1222 COVID-19 vaccine (dated by TCRdb to the early 2020s). The method behind the library was the immunoSEQ multiplex PCR assay. This immuneACCESS table, as held by TCRdb, lists in-frame sequences with V and J called but not all clones. Of the missing ones, under half trace to an unresolved V gene in checked studies; the others have no known cause. For this sample there are 95,000 to 150,000 clones; approximately 85% appear just once. The ten largest clones take up roughly 9.1% of the sample. Per the publication, the time point label means: baseline before first vaccination. Source: peripheral blood, taken on day 0 of AZD1222 vaccination. The receptors shown here come from an adult in good health.

The chain has TRBV7-9 and TRBJ2-7, with D perhaps matching TRBD1 or TRBD2 (5 bases each). The CDR3 loop spans 15 amino acids. Per the germline V gene, CDR1 is SEHNR and CDR2 is FQNEAQ (reference sequence). Trimming took 5 bases from V and 4 from J, leaving 18 bases between them. Here the CDR3 reads CASSTTGTGPYEQYF. Written as DNA, the CDR3 is TGTGCCAGCAGCACAACCGGGACCGGACCATACGAGCAGTACTTC.

This chain joins TRBV5-1 and TRBJ2-1, with 8 bases that match TRBD2. The CDR3 totals 16 residues. The germline CDR1 and CDR2 sequences are SGHRS and YFSETQ. V dropped 4 bases and J dropped 1; count of bases not matched to a gene: 7. The CDR3 DNA reads TGCGCCAGCAGCCCAATCCCGGGGGGGTCCTACAATGAGCAGTTCTTC. This codes for CASSPIPGGSYNEQFF.

The J gene is TRBJ2-2, the V gene TRBV5-1, with D unresolved. The V gene lost 3 bases and the J gene lost 4 bases, with 13 bases spanning the gap. Germline CDR1 SGHRS, CDR2 YFSETQ. This CDR3 contains 15 residues. The CDR3 protein is CASSSTPSATGELFF. CDR3 DNA sequence: TGCGCCAGCAGCTCCACCCCAAGCGCCACCGGGGAGCTGTTTTTT. Based on the CDR3 plus reference TRBV5-1 and TRBJ2-2, the full variable domain is KAGVTQTPRYLIKTRGQQVTLSCSPISGHRSVSWYQQTPGQGLQFLFEYFSETQRNKGNFPGRFSGRQFSNSRSEMNVSTLELGDSALYLCASSSTPSATGELFFGEGSRLTVL.

The rearrangement joins TRBV19 to TRBJ1-2; 7 bases are shared with TRBD1. This CDR3 is built from 14 residues. V lost 8 bases, J lost 2 bases, and 8 bases stayed unmatched. From germline, CDR1 is LNHDA and CDR2 SQIVND (reference sequence). CDR3 in amino acids: CASLRPGQNYGYTF. In DNA form, the CDR3 reads TGTGCCAGTCTGCGTCCGGGACAGAACTATGGCTACACCTTC.

The chain employs TRBV6-1 and TRBJ1-1; the D is unclear. This CDR3 region has 14 residues. V was clipped by 2 bases and J by 0 bases, with 7 bases between them. The germline CDR1 and CDR2 sequences are MNHNS and SASEGT. The CDR3 loop reads CASSELRMNTEAFF. The CDR3 DNA sequence: TGTGCCAGCAGTGAATTAAGAATGAACACTGAAGCTTTCTTT.

This chain uses TRBV9 with TRBJ2-1; D unclear. CDR1 SGDLS and CDR2 YYNGEE come from the germline V gene. V lost 0 bases and J lost 8, with 15 bases in between. This CDR3 is built from 15 residues. This CDR3 reads CASSVAPPPRDEQFF. For the CDR3, the DNA is TGTGCCAGCAGCGTAGCCCCTCCCCCCCGGGATGAGCAGTTCTTC.

The rearrangement links TRBV7-2 to TRBJ2-1; 8 positions agree with TRBD2. The CDR3 is 15 residues long. The V gene's germline CDR1 is SGHTA and CDR2 FQGNSA. V shed 2 bases and J 6 bases; nucleotides not matched to a gene: 6. The CDR3 reads CASSLKAGGGNEQFF. In DNA form, the CDR3 reads TGTGCCAGCAGCTTAAAGGCGGGAGGAGGCAATGAGCAGTTCTTC.

This clone was observed a few times. The V call is TRBV11-3, the J call TRBJ2-5, with TRBD2 matching over 10 bases. Germline V lookup: CDR1 SGHNT, CDR2 YENEEA. The CDR3 is 17 residues long. The J segment lost 5 bases and the V segment lost 5 bases, leaving 14 bases of the junction unmatched. CDR3 in DNA: TGTGCCAGCAGCCGGGAGCCCAGCGGGAGGGCCTGGGAGACCCAGTACTTC. The encoded protein is CASSREPSGRAWETQYF. Together with reference TRBV11-3 and TRBJ2-5, the CDR3 gives the full variable domain: EAGVVQSPRYKIIEKKQPVAFWCNPISGHNTLYWYLQNLGQGPELLIRYENEEAVDDSQLPKDRFSAERLKGVDSTLKIQPAELGDSAVYLCASSREPSGRAWETQYFGPGTRLLVL.

V is TRBV5-1 and J is TRBJ2-7; 7 nucleotides align to TRBD1. V lost 4 bases to trimming and J lost 2 bases; unmatched junction nucleotides: 12. Germline values: CDR1 SGHRS, CDR2 YFSETQ. The CDR3 has 16 residues. The CDR3 bases are TGCGCCAGCAGCCCGGGGACAGTTAGGGTAACCTACGAGCAGTACTTC. Encoded protein: CASSPGTVRVTYEQYF.

The gene calls are TRBV18 and TRBJ2-5; D is unresolved. The CDR3 length is 12 residues. V lost 2 bases, J lost 5 bases, and 6 bases lay in between. Germline CDR1 and CDR2: KGHSH and LQKENI. The CDR3 sequence is CASSPSRETQYF. The DNA for the CDR3 is TGTGCCAGCTCACCATCAAGGGAGACCCAGTACTTC.

The V and J genes are TRBV30 and TRBJ1-4; no definite D call. The CDR3 is made up of 16 amino acids. Germline V gives CDR1 GTSNPN, CDR2 SVGIG (reference sequence). Trimming shortened V by 0 bases and J by 7 bases, and 18 bases separated the two germline ends. The CDR3 coding sequence is TGTGCCTGGAGTGTACTTCGCGCCGCCGATGGTGAAAAACTGTTTTTT. This encodes CAWSVLRAADGEKLFF.